What follows are 24 T cell receptor beta chains derived from one specimen sequenced in a study of T cells in Graves' hyperthyroidism and ophthalmopathy. It was RNA transcripts that yielded the amplified TCR beta CDR3 regions. The TCR CDR3 was amplified in a first-round RT-PCR using the HTBI primer set. MiXCR, applied by TCRdb to the multiplex PCR reads, yields one record per CDR3 protein. The sample shows 220,000 or so distinct CDR3 sequences, about 16% of them seen only once. Sequenced sample: blood. Source of these receptors: a woman aged 18-30 years with Graves' ophthalmopathy.

This clonotype was found many times. The chain employs TRBV9 and TRBJ1-1; no definite D call. V was clipped by 3 bases and J by 3 bases, with 9 bases between them. The germline CDR1 and CDR2 sequences are SGDLS and YYNGEE. The CDR3 has 13 amino acids. The CDR3 reads CASSAGRHTEAFF. Written as DNA, the CDR3 is TGTGCCAGCAGCGCCGGACGGCACACTGAAGCTTTCTTT.

This clonotype was found many times. V gene TRBV6-1 combines with J gene TRBJ2-7; 9 nucleotides agree with TRBD1. Germline CDR1 MNHNS, CDR2 SASEGT. V shed 10 bases and J 0 bases; nucleotides not matched to a gene: 4. This CDR3 has 13 amino acids. The CDR3 nucleotides are TGTGCCATCCGGGACAGGGTCTCCTACGAGCAGTACTTC. Translated, it gives CAIRDRVSYEQYF.

This clonotype has ten or more counts. The gene calls are TRBV29-1 and TRBJ2-3; D gene uncertain. This CDR3 is built from 10 residues. With 7 bases removed from V and 1 base from J, the gap between germline ends came to 3 bases. Germline assignment: CDR1 SQVTM and CDR2 ANQGSEA. CDR3 sequence reads: CSAGTDTQYF. DNA for the CDR3: TGCAGCGCCGGCACAGATACGCAGTATTTT.

This clonotype was seen many times. This chain connects TRBV7-2 to TRBJ1-2; D uncertain. V gave up 8 bases and J gave up 0 bases, with 10 bases separating them. The CDR3 is 13 amino acids. The germline CDR1 and CDR2 sequences are SGHTA and FQGNSA. As DNA, the CDR3 is TGTACCAGCCGAGAGGCAGCTAACTATGGCTACACCTTC. Encoded protein: CTSREAANYGYTF.

The sample holds a few counts of this clonotype. V gene TRBV5-4 combines with J gene TRBJ2-7, with D possibly matching TRBD2 (6 bases). The V end lost 2 bases, the J end lost 5 bases, and 17 bases lay between the germline ends. The CDR3 consists of 15 residues. Germline V lookup: CDR1 SGHNT, CDR2 YYREEE (reference sequence). CDR3 protein: CASSLSHGGDNEQYF. CDR3 sequence (DNA): TGTGCCAGCAGCTTATCGCACGGGGGTGACAACGAGCAGTACTTC.

The table lists this clonotype with many counts. The CDR3, as DNA: TGTGCCAGCAGCTTAGGACTAGCGGGAATAGGCGAGCAGTACTTC. Translation gives CASSLGLAGIGEQYF. The rearrangement links TRBV11-2 to TRBJ2-7; TRBD2 aligns across 11 bases. J gave up 6 bases and V 1 base, and 5 bases lay outside the gene matches. This CDR3 has 15 residues. Germline CDR1 SGHAT, CDR2 FQNNGV.

Many counts were recorded for this clonotype. The chain uses TRBV7-8 and TRBJ2-1; possible D gene TRBD2, 7 bases. The ends were cut back, 1 base at V and 8 bases at J, with 18 bases in the middle. This CDR3 region has 16 residues. Germline V gene lookup returns CDR1 SGHVS and CDR2 FQNEAQ. Here the CDR3 reads CASSLVGLGGGDEQFF. Written as DNA, the CDR3 is TGTGCCAGCAGCTTAGTTGGACTAGGAGGGGGGGATGAGCAGTTCTTC.

The genes are TRBV3-1 and TRBJ1-4; possible D gene TRBD1, 5 bases. This CDR3 region has 15 residues. V was cut by 1 base and J by 14 bases, with 20 bases left in between. From germline, CDR1 is LGHDT and CDR2 YNNKEL (reference sequence). As DNA, the CDR3 is TGTGCCAGCAGCCAAGGCGTGTCAGGGAGCGAAGCCCTGTTTTTT. This gives the protein CASSQGVSGSEALFF.

This clonotype was seen repeatedly, ten times or more. This rearrangement joins TRBV20-1 to TRBJ2-1; 9 bases are shared with TRBD1. Per the germline V gene, CDR1 is DFQATT and CDR2 is SNEGSKA (reference sequence). Germline trimming cut 2 bases from V and 3 bases from J; bases unmatched to any gene: 8. This CDR3 is 16 amino acids long. CDR3: CSARSPWTGVYNEQFF. CDR3 DNA: TGCAGTGCTAGATCACCTTGGACAGGGGTCTACAATGAGCAGTTCTTC.

The chain couples TRBV11-2 to TRBJ2-7; TRBD2 is a possible D gene (6 bases). There are 13 residues in the CDR3. Trimming left V 7 bases short and J 1 base short, with 11 bases between. Per germline, CDR1 SGHAT and CDR2 FQNNGV. The chain's CDR3 is CASTGTGSYEQYF. The DNA of the CDR3 is TGTGCCAGCACCGGGACTGGTTCCTACGAGCAGTACTTC. Full variable domain (rest looked up from reference TRBV11-2 and TRBJ2-7): EAGVAQSPRYKIIEKRQSVAFWCNPISGHATLYWYQQILGQGPKLLIQFQNNGVVDDSQLPKDRFSAERLKGVDSTLKIQPAKLEDSAVYLCASTGTGSYEQYFGPGTRLTVT.

J is TRBJ2-3 and V is TRBV19; D call uncertain. The CDR3 is 14 residues long. V dropped 3 bases and J dropped 3 bases, with 10 bases sitting between them. Germline V CDR1 and CDR2: LNHDA, SQIVND (reference sequence). Here the CDR3 DNA reads TGTGCCAGTAGTATCGAAATCTTGACAGATACGCAGTATTTT. Translating it yields CASSIEILTDTQYF.

This clonotype was counted ten times or more. The rearrangement uses TRBV7-2 and TRBJ2-3, with 7 bases fitting TRBD2. The ends lost 1 base at V and 4 bases at J; junction bases unmatched: 14. Germline values: CDR1 SGHTA, CDR2 FQGNSA. CDR3 length: 18 residues. The DNA for the CDR3 is TGTGCCAGCAGCTTAGTTCGGGACTATCCCGGGTGGGCAGATACGCAGTATTTT. This encodes CASSLVRDYPGWADTQYF.

This clonotype was counted a few times. The genes are TRBV20-1 and TRBJ2-1; TRBD2 matches at 12 bases. Germline CDR1 and CDR2: DFQATT and SNEGSKA (reference sequence). The CDR3 runs 16 residues. Trimming cost V 3 bases and J 9 bases; bases outside gene matches: 12. The CDR3 here is CSARMLAGGLEGEQFF. DNA of the CDR3: TGCAGTGCTAGGATGCTAGCGGGGGGGCTGGAGGGTGAGCAGTTCTTC.

This clonotype was seen many times. V usage is TRBV9 and J usage is TRBJ2-1; D is unclear. The germline V gene encodes CDR1 SGDLS and CDR2 YYNGEE. V lost 0 bases and J 1 base, leaving 11 bases between the germline ends. There are 16 residues in the CDR3. The CDR3 bases are TGTGCCAGCAGCGTAGGCGGAACGGTTTCCTACAATGAGCAGTTCTTC. This gives the protein CASSVGGTVSYNEQFF.

On this clonotype: Just one base apart from a much larger clone, this may be a read error. V usage is TRBV19 and J usage is TRBJ2-1, with D uncertain. The J call is uncertain, as TRBJ2-7 better fits the DNA end. CDR1 is LNHDA and CDR2 is SQIVND in the germline V gene (reference sequence). The CDR3 is made up of 13 amino acids. CDR3 loop: CASSGLSYNEQYF. DNA of the CDR3: TGTGCCAGTAGTGGGCTTTCCTACAATGAGCAGTACTTC.

This clonotype was seen a few times. The chain is built from TRBV28 and TRBJ2-5; the match to TRBD2 covers 8 bases. CDR3 length: 15 amino acids. CDR1 is MDHEN, CDR2 SYDVKM, per germline. V lost 5 bases, J lost 5 bases, and 10 bases stayed unmatched. The DNA for the CDR3 is TGTGCCAGCAGTGCCTGGCCGCGGGGGGAGGAGACCCAGTACTTC. Encoded protein: CASSAWPRGEETQYF.

This clonotype has a handful of counts. The chain uses TRBV19 and TRBJ1-5, with D possibly TRBD1 on 6 matching bases. The germline V gene has CDR1 LNHDA and CDR2 SQIVND (reference sequence). This CDR3 region has 14 residues. Trimming stripped 10 bases from V and 5 bases from J, with 18 bases between. CDR3 amino acids: CAITWSRGHQPQHF. CDR3 in DNA: TGTGCCATTACCTGGTCCAGGGGCCATCAGCCCCAGCATTTT.

This clonotype was found a few times. The rearrangement joins TRBV7-3 to TRBJ1-3, with 9 bases lining up with TRBD1. Trimming removed 5 bases from V and 2 bases from J; junction bases left unmatched: 4. The CDR3 totals 15 residues. Germline CDR1 reads SGHTA; CDR2 reads FQGTGA. The CDR3 loop is CASSPGTGPGNTIYF. The CDR3 region has the DNA TGTGCCAGCAGCCCAGGGACAGGGCCTGGAAACACCATATATTTT.

V gene TRBV12-3 or TRBV12-4 combines with J gene TRBJ2-1; D might be TRBD2 (6 bases). The CDR3 totals 13 residues. V gave up 5 bases and J gave up 12 bases, with 17 bases separating them. This chain's CDR3 is CASSPTGSLRQFF. CDR3 coding DNA: TGTGCCAGCAGTCCCACCGGGAGCCTTCGGCAGTTCTTC.

The chain's CDR3 is CASSVYGQFGDNSPLHF. CDR3 nucleotides: TGTGCCAGCAGCGTATACGGACAGTTTGGGGACAATTCACCCCTCCACTTT. V and J are TRBV9 and TRBJ1-6; D might be TRBD1 (6 bases). The CDR3 sequence is 17 residues long. In germline, CDR1 is SGDLS, CDR2 YYNGEE. The ends were cut back, 1 base at V and 7 bases at J, with 18 bases in the middle.

This clonotype has at least ten counts. The chain recombines TRBV25-1 with TRBJ2-3; TRBD1 is a possible D gene (5 bases). Germline V gene sequence: CDR1 MGHDK, CDR2 SYGVNS. This CDR3 region has 15 residues. Trimming shortened V by 2 bases and J by 1 base, and 10 bases separated the two germline ends. CDR3 DNA: TGTGCCAGCAGTGAACCCAAGACAGGCACAGATACGCAGTATTTT. Translation gives CASSEPKTGTDTQYF.

This clonotype appeared many times. The rearrangement joins TRBV7-3 to TRBJ2-1; D perhaps matches TRBD2 (7 bases). Trimming shortened V by 0 bases and J by 8 bases, and 14 bases separated the two germline ends. The CDR3 has 15 residues. Germline V gene lookup returns CDR1 SGHTA and CDR2 FQGTGA. CDR3: CASSLTGGGGDEQFF. The CDR3 coding sequence is TGTGCCAGCAGCTTAACCGGGGGAGGGGGTGATGAGCAGTTCTTC.

This clonotype has ten or more counts. The rearrangement links TRBV4-3 to TRBJ2-7, with 8 bases that match TRBD2. The V and J ends lost 0 bases and 5 bases, in that order; junction bases with no gene match: 9. The CDR3 sequence is 16 residues long. Germline-derived CDR1 and CDR2 are LGHNA and YSLEER. CDR3 sequence: CASSQDSGGPVNEQYF. CDR3 DNA sequence: TGCGCCAGCAGCCAAGATTCGGGAGGGCCAGTCAACGAGCAGTACTTC.

This clonotype was counted at least ten times. The CDR3 nucleotides read TGTGCCAGCAGCTCCGACCTATCTGGCTACACCTTC. This codes for CASSSDLSGYTF. The V and J genes are TRBV3-1 and TRBJ1-2; D remains unclear. This CDR3 has 12 amino acids. The V end lost 5 bases, the J end lost 7 bases, and 11 bases lay between the germline ends. Germline-derived CDR1 and CDR2 are LGHDT and YNNKEL (reference sequence). Based on the CDR3 plus reference TRBV3-1 and TRBJ1-2, the full variable domain is DTAVSQTPKYLVTQMGNDKSIKCEQNLGHDTMYWYKQDSKKFLKIMFSYNNKELIINETVPNRFSPKSPDKAHLNLHINSLELGDSAVYFCASSSDLSGYTFGSGTRLTVV.